This T cell receptor (beta chain) was found in a study of blood T cell repertoires in COVID-19. The wider study: Specimens from acute and convalescent COVID-19 originated in the United States, Italy and Spain. PBMCs, B-cell-depleted T cells, or T cells were the source of the cDNA or gDNA that made up the material.

The germline V gene encodes CDR1 SGHTA and CDR2 FQGNSA. This CDR3 spans 14 amino acids. V was clipped by 5 bases and J by 14 bases; unmatched bases: 13. Authors' processing steps: Reference gene primer amplification gave estimated nucleated cell counts. Produced via immunoSEQ multiplex PCR; TCRdb's table is partial and in-frame only. Clone size and the V and J calls come from that table; the DNA yielded D and trimming. The sample gives some 58,000 clones, over 90% of which show up once; 4.6% is in the top ten. This TCR was recovered from a man aged 45-60 years with active COVID-19. This sequence joins TRBV7-2 and TRBJ2-4, with 9 positions matching TRBD1. What was sequenced was peripheral blood. The CDR3 nucleotides read TGTGCCAGCAGCACCTCCGGGACAGGGTTTGGCGAGTACTTC. Its translation: CASSTSGTGFGEYF.